The 4 T cell receptor beta chains listed next were all sequenced from one sample in a study of blood T cell repertoires in COVID-19. The table came from immunoSEQ multiplex PCR; TCRdb's copy has only in-frame clones and leaves some out. The profile shows approximately 98,000 clones, about two thirds of them singletons. Sequenced input: peripheral blood. Receptor source: a woman in her thirties or forties with acute or convalescent COVID-19.

The V and J genes are TRBV28 and TRBJ2-7; TRBD2 aligns across 8 bases. The trim removed 3 bases at V and 3 bases at J, leaving 4 bases unmatched. Per the germline V gene, CDR1 is MDHEN and CDR2 is SYDVKM. CDR3 length: 14 residues. DNA of the CDR3: TGTGCCAGCAGTTTCGGGGGGGGTAACTACGAGCAGTACTTC. Its translation: CASSFGGGNYEQYF.

The CDR3 loop is CASSFNRGPNQPQHF. CDR3 DNA sequence: TGTGCCAGCAGTTTTAATAGGGGGCCCAATCAGCCCCAGCATTTT. The gene calls are TRBV28 and TRBJ1-5; 7 nucleotides align to TRBD1. The junction had 5 bases not matched to a gene; V was cut back by 3 bases and J by 3 bases. The CDR3 loop spans 15 amino acids. The germline V gene has CDR1 MDHEN and CDR2 SYDVKM. Based on the CDR3 plus reference TRBV28 and TRBJ1-5, the full variable domain is DVKVTQSSRYLVKRTGEKVFLECVQDMDHENMFWYRQDPGLGLRLIYFSYDVKMKEKGDIPEGYSVSREKKERFSLILESASTNQTSMYLCASSFNRGPNQPQHFGDGTRLSIL.

This clone was seen only a few times. V gene TRBV30 combines with J gene TRBJ2-5; 8 positions agree with TRBD1. Germline V gene sequence: CDR1 GTSNPN, CDR2 SVGIG (reference sequence). The CDR3 is made up of 12 amino acids. V was pared by 2 bases and J by 7 bases, with 3 bases of the junction left unmatched. In DNA form, the CDR3 reads TGTGCCTGGAGTCAGGGGGCAAGGACCCAGTACTTC. Its protein is CAWSQGARTQYF.

The chain joins TRBV6-5 to TRBJ1-1; 7 bases line up with TRBD1. Losses at the gene ends were 6 bases for V and 5 bases for J; bases not matched to a gene: 12. CDR1 is MNHEY and CDR2 is SVGAGI in the germline V gene. The CDR3 is made up of 15 amino acids. The CDR3 region is CASRETGNRRTEAFF. CDR3 nucleotides: TGTGCCAGCAGGGAGACAGGGAATAGGCGGACTGAAGCTTTCTTT.